This T cell receptor beta chain stems from a study of human T cells and chemical hapten exposure. Study-wide context: 2% DPC applied to a roughly 2 cm by roughly 2 cm arm area sensitized donors.

TCRdb used MiXCR to reprocess the RACE reads, holding one entry per CDR3 protein. The table lists around 120,000 distinct CDR3 sequences, roughly 13% of them singletons, with 0.9% to 0.95% in the top ten. Study outcomes and limitations: Expanded TCRs clustered into significantly more large CDR3 similarity groups than controls, the analysis revealed.

Time point of the sample: patch test 1, 2 weeks after DPC sensitization. The treatment is: therapeutic diphenylcyclopropenone sensitization with weekly scalp DPC. Trimming stripped 1 base from V and 4 bases from J, with 8 bases between. The CDR3 has 14 amino acids. Per germline, CDR1 LGHDT and CDR2 YNNKEL (reference sequence). Remarks on this clonotype: The antigen is unknown.

This receptor was identified in a man between 18 and 29 years old with alopecia areata. Some clones in this sample may be carry-over from other donors' samples. The rearrangement uses TRBV3-1 and TRBJ1-5; D gene ambiguous. Here the sequenced sample was whole blood, taken in connection with sensitization to the hapten diphenylcyclopropenone (DPC). CDR3 bases: TGTGCCAGCAGCCAAGCACGGCTTAATCAGCCCCAGCATTTT. Its translation is CASSQARLNQPQHF.